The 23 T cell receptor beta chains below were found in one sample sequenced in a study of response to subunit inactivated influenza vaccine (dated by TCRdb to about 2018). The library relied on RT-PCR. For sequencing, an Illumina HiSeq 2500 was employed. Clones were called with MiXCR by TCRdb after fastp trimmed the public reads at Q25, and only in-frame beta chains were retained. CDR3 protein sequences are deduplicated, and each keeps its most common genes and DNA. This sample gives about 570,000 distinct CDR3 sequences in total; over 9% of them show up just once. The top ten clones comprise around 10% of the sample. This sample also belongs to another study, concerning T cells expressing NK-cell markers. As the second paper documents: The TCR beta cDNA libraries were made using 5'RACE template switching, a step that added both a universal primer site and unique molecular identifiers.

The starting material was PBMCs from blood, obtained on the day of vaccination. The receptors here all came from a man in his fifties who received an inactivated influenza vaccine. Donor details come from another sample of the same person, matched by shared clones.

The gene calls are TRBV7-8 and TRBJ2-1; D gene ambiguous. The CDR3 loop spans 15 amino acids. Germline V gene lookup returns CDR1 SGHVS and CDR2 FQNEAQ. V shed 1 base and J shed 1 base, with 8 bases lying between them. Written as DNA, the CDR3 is TGTGCCAGCAGCTTAGAAGGGAAGTCCTACAATGAGCAGTTCTTC. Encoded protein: CASSLEGKSYNEQFF.

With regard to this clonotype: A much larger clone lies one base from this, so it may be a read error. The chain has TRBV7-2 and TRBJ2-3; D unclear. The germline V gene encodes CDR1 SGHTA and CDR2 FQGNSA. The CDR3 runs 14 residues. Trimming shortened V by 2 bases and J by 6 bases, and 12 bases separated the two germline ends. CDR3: CASSLSLSSDTQYF. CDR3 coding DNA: TGTGCCAGCAGCTTATCTCTGAGTTCCGATACGCAGTATTTT.

The CDR3 region has the DNA TGCGCCAGCAGCCCTCAGACAGGGATGGCCAAAAACATTCAGTACTTC. It is translated as CASSPQTGMAKNIQYF. This chain links TRBV5-1 with TRBJ2-4; 7 bases align to TRBD1. V shed 4 bases and J 1 base; nucleotides not matched to a gene: 8. Germline V gives CDR1 SGHRS, CDR2 YFSETQ. There are 16 residues in the CDR3.

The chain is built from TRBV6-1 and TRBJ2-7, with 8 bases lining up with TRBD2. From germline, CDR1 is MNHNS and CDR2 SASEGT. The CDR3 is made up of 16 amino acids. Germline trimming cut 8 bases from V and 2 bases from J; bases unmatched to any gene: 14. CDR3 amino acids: CASSRLAGAAAYEQYF. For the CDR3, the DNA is TGTGCCAGCTCTCGGCTAGCGGGCGCGGCCGCCTACGAGCAGTACTTC.

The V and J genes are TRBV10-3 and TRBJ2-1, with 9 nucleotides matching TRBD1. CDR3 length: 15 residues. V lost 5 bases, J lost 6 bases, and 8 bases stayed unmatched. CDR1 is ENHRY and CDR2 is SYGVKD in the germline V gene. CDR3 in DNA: TGTGCCATCAGTACCGGGACAGGGATGATCAATGAGCAGTTCTTC. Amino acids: CAISTGTGMINEQFF.

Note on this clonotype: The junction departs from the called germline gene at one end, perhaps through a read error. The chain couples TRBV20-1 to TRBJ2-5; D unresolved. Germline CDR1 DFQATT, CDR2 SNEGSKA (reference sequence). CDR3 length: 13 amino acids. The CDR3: CSAGDPPQETQYF. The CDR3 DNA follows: TGCAGTGCTGGAGATCCCCCCCAAGAGACCCAGTACTTC.

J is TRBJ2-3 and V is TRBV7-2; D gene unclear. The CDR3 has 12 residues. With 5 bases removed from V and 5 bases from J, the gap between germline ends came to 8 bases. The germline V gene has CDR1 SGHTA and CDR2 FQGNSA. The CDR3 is CASSVVQDTQYF. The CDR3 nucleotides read TGTGCCAGCAGCGTGGTGCAAGATACGCAGTATTTT.

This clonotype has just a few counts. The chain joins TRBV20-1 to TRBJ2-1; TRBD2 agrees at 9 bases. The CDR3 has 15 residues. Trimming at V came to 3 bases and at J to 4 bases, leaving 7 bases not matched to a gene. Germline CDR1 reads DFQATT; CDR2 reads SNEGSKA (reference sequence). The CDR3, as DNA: TGCAGTGCTAGGAGTAGCGGGGGAGGTTACAATGAGCAGTTCTTC. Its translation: CSARSSGGGYNEQFF.

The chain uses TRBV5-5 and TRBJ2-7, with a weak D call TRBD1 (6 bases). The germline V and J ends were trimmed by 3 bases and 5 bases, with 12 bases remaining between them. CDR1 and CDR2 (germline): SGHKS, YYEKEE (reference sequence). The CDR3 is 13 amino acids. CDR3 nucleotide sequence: TGTGCCAGCAGCTCTAACAGGGCCCACGAGCAGTACTTC. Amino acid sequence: CASSSNRAHEQYF.

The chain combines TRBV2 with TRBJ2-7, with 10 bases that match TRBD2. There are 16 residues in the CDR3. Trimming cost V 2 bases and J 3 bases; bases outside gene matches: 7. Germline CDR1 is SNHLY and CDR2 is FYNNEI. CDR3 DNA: TGTGCCAGCAGTGAACTTGCTAGCGGGAGCCGCTACGAGCAGTACTTC. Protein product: CASSELASGSRYEQYF.

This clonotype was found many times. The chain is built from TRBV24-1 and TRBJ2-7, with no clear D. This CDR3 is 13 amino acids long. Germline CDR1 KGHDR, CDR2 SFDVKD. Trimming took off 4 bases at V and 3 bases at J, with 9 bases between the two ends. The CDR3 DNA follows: TGTGCCACCAGTGACCCTTGGGGCTACGAGCAGTACTTC. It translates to CATSDPWGYEQYF.

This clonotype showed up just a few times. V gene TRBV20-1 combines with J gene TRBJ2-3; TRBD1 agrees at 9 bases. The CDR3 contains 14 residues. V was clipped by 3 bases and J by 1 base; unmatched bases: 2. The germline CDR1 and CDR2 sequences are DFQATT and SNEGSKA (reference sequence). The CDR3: CSARRQGGTDTQYF. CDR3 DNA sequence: TGCAGTGCTAGGAGACAGGGGGGCACAGATACGCAGTATTTT.

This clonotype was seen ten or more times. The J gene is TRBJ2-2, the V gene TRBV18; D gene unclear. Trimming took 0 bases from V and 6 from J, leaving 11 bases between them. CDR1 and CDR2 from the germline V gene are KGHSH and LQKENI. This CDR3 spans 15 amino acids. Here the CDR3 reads CASSPPRRYAGELFF. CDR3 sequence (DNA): TGTGCCAGCTCACCACCCCGGAGATACGCCGGGGAGCTGTTTTTT.

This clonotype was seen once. The CDR3: CASSYSPTGLYGYTF. CDR3 nucleotide sequence: TGTGCCAGCAGTTACTCGCCGACAGGTCTCTATGGCTACACCTTC. The chain is built from TRBV6-5 and TRBJ1-2; D possibly corresponds to TRBD1 (6 bases). This CDR3 is built from 15 residues. V lost 0 bases and J 4 bases, leaving 12 bases between the germline ends. Germline V gene lookup returns CDR1 MNHEY and CDR2 SVGAGI.

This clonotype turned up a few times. The CDR3 sequence: CASSQASRATYGYTF. In DNA, the CDR3 is TGTGCCAGCAGCCAAGCATCCAGGGCTACCTATGGCTACACCTTC. This rearrangement joins TRBV3-1 to TRBJ1-2, with D tentatively TRBD1 (5 bases). CDR1 and CDR2 (germline): LGHDT, YNNKEL (reference sequence). The CDR3 extends over 15 amino acids. V lost 1 base to trimming and J lost 4 bases, with 13 bases between them.

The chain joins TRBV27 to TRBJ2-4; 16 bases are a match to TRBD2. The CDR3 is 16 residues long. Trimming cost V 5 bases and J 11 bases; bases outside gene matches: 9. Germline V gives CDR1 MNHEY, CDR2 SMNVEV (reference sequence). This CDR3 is CASSVTGTSGRAFQYF. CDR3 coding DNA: TGTGCCAGCAGTGTTACTGGGACTAGCGGGAGGGCCTTTCAGTACTTC.

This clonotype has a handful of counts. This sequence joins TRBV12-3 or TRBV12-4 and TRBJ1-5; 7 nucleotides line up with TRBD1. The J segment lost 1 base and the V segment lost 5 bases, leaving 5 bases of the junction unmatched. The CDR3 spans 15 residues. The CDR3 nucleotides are TGTGCCAGCAGTCCACAGGGGCTGAGCAATCAGCCCCAGCATTTT. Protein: CASSPQGLSNQPQHF.

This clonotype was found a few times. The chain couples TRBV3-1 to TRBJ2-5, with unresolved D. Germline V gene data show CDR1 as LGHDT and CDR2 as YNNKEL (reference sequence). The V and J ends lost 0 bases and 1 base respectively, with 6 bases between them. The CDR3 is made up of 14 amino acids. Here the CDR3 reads CASSQESSQETQYF. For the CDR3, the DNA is TGTGCCAGCAGCCAAGAATCCAGCCAAGAGACCCAGTACTTC.

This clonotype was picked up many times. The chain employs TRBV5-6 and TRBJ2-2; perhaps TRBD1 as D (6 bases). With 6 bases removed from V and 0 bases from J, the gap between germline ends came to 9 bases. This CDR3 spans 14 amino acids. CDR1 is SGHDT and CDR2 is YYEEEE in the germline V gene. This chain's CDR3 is CASTQGTNTGELFF. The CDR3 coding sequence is TGTGCCAGCACTCAGGGGACGAACACCGGGGAGCTGTTTTTT.

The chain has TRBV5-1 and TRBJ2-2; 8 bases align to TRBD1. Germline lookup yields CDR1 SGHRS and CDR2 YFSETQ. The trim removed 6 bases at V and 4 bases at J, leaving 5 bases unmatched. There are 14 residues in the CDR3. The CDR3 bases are TGCGCCAGCAATGGACAGGGAATCACCGGGGAGCTGTTTTTT. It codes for CASNGQGITGELFF.

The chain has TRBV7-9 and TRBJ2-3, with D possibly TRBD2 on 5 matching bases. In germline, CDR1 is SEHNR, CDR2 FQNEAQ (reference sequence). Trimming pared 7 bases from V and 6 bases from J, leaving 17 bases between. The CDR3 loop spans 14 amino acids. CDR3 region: CASTPDWGEDTQYF. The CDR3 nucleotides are TGTGCCAGCACCCCCGATTGGGGAGAGGATACGCAGTATTTT.

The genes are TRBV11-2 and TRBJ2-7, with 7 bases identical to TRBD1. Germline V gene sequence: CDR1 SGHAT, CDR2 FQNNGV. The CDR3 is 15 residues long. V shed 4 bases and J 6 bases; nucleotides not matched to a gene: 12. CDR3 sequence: CASSWDSPGPSEQYF. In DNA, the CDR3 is TGTGCCAGCAGCTGGGACAGTCCCGGGCCATCCGAGCAGTACTTC. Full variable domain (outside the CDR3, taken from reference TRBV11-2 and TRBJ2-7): EAGVAQSPRYKIIEKRQSVAFWCNPISGHATLYWYQQILGQGPKLLIQFQNNGVVDDSQLPKDRFSAERLKGVDSTLKIQPAKLEDSAVYLCASSWDSPGPSEQYFGPGTRLTVT.

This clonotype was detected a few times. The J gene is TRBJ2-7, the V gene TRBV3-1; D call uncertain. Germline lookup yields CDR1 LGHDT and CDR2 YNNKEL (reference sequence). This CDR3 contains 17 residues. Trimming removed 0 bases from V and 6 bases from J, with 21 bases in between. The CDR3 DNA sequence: TGTGCCAGCAGCCAAGATCTGGTCGGTCTAGGAGTTACCGAGCAGTACTTC. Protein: CASSQDLVGLGVTEQYF.